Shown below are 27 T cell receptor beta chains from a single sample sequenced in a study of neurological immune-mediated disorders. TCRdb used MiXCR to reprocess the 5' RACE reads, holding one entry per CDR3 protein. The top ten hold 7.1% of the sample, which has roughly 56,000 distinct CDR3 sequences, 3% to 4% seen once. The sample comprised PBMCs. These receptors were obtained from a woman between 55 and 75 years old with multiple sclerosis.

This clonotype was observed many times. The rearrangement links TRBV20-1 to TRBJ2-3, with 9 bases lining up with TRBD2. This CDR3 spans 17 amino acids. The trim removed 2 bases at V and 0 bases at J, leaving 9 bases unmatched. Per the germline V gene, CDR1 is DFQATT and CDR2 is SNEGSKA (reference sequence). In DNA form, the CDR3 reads TGCAGTGCTAGAAGGATAGCGGGAGAGGCTAGCACAGATACGCAGTATTTT. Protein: CSARRIAGEASTDTQYF.

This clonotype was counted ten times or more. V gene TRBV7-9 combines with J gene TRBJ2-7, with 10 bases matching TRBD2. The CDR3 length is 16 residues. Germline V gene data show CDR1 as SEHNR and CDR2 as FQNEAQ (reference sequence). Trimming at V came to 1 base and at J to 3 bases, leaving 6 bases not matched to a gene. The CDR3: CASSLEGLAAFYEQYF. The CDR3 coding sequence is TGTGCCAGCAGCTTAGAAGGACTAGCGGCCTTCTACGAGCAGTACTTC. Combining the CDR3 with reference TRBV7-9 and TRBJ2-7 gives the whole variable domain DTGVSQNPRHKITKRGQNVTFRCDPISEHNRLYWYRQTLGQGPEFLTYFQNEAQLEKSRLLSDRFSAERPKGSFSTLEIQRTEQGDSAMYLCASSLEGLAAFYEQYFGPGTRLTVT.

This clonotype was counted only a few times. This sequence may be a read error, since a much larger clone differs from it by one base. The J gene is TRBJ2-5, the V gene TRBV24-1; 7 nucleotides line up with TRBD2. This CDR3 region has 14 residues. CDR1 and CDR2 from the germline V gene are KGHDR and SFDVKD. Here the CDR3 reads CATSDWDYQENQYF. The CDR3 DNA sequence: TGTGCCACCAGTGATTGGGACTACCAAGAGAACCAGTACTTC.

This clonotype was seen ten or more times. CDR3 loop: CASSPDRGGSPLHF. The CDR3 DNA follows: TGTGCCAGCAGCCCGGACAGGGGAGGTTCACCCCTCCACTTT. The V and J genes are TRBV5-6 and TRBJ1-6; 9 bases line up with TRBD1. CDR3 length: 14 residues. The V gene's germline CDR1 is SGHDT and CDR2 YYEEEE. The V gene end was trimmed by 4 bases and the J gene end by 9 bases; junction bases not matched to a gene: 5.

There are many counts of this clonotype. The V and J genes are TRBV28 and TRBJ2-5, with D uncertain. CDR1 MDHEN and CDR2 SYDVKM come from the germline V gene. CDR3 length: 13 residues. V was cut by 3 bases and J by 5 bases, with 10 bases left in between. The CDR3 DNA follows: TGTGCCAGCAGTTTTCTGGGGATGGAGACCCAGTACTTC. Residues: CASSFLGMETQYF.

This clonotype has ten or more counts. The CDR3 bases are TGTGCCAGCAGCTTTGAGATTTACGAGCAGTACTTC. This sequence encodes CASSFEIYEQYF. The rearrangement joins TRBV7-9 to TRBJ2-7, with D unresolved. Germline V gene lookup returns CDR1 SEHNR and CDR2 FQNEAQ (reference sequence). The CDR3 is 12 amino acids. Trimming took off 3 bases at V and 4 bases at J, with 7 bases between the two ends.

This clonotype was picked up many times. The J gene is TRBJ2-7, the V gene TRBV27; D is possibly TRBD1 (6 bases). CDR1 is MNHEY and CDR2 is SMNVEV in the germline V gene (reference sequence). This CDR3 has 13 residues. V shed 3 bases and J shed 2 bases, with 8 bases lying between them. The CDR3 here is CASSFTGPYEQYF. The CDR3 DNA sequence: TGTGCCAGCAGTTTCACAGGGCCCTACGAGCAGTACTTC.

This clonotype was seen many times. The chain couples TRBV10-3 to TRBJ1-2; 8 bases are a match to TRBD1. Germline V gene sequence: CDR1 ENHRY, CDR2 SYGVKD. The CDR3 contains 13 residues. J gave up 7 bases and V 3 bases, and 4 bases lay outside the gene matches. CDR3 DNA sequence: TGTGCCATCAGTGACCCCGGGACAGGTGGCTACACCTTC. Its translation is CAISDPGTGGYTF.

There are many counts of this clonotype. The CDR3 protein is CASSYSWGYNEKLFF. The DNA for the CDR3 is TGTGCCAGCAGTTACTCTTGGGGCTATAATGAAAAACTGTTTTTT. The J gene is TRBJ1-4, the V gene TRBV6-5, with D maybe TRBD1 (5 bases). The CDR3 runs 15 residues. The germline V gene has CDR1 MNHEY and CDR2 SVGAGI. V was clipped by 0 bases and J by 4 bases, with 9 bases between them.

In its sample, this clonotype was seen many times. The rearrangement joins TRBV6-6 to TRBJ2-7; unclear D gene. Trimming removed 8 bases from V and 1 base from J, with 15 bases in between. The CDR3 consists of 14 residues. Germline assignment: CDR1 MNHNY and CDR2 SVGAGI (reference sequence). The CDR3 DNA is TGTGCCAGCTGGAAGGGAATGGGGTCCTACGAGCAGTACTTC. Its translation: CASWKGMGSYEQYF.

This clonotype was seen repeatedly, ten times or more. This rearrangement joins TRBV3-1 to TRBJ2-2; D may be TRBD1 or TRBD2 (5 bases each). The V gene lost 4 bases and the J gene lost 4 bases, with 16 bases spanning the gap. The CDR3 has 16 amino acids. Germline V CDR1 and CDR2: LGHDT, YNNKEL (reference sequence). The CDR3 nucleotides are TGTGCCAGCAGCCCCCGGGACCGGGCGGGCACCGGGGAGCTGTTTTTT. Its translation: CASSPRDRAGTGELFF.

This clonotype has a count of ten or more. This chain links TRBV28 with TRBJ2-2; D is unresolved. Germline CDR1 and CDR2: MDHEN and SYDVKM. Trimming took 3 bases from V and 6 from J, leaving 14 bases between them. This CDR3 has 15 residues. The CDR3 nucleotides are TGTGCCAGCAGTTTGTCTCCGGGTTTGCCCGGGGAGCTGTTTTTT. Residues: CASSLSPGLPGELFF.

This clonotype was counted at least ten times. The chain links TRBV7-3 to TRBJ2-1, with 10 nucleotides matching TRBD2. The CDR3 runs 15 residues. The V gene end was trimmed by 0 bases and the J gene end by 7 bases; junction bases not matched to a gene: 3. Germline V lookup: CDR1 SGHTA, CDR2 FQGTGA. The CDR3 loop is CASSLTAGGLNEQFF. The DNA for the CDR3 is TGTGCCAGCAGCTTAACAGCGGGAGGGTTGAATGAGCAGTTCTTC.

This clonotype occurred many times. The CDR3 loop reads CASSLVYGSPLHF. The CDR3 nucleotides are TGTGCCAGCAGCTTAGTGTATGGTTCACCCCTCCACTTT. The chain is built from TRBV11-3 and TRBJ1-6; D not certain. Germline CDR1 is SGHNT and CDR2 is YENEEA. The CDR3 runs 13 residues. The germline V and J ends were trimmed by 1 base and 9 bases, with 7 bases remaining between them.

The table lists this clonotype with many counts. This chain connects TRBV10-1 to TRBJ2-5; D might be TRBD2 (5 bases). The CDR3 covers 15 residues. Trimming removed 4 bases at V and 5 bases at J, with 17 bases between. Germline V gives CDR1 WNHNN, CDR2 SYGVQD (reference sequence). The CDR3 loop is CASSAERKVVETQYF. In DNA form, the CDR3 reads TGCGCCAGCAGTGCGGAGCGGAAGGTCGTCGAGACCCAGTACTTC.

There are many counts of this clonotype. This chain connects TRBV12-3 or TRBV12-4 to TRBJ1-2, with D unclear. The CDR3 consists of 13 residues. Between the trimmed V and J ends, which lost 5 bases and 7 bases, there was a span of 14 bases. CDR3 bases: TGTGCCAGCAGTCCCTTTCCAGGTTCTGGCTACACCTTC. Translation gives CASSPFPGSGYTF.

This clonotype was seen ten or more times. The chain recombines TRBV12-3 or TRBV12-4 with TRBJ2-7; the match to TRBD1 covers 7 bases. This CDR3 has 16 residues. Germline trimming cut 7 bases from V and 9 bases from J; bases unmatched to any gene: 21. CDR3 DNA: TGTGCCAGCACCCAAACCGGGACAGCGCTTTTCGGTATGCAGTACTTC. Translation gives CASTQTGTALFGMQYF.

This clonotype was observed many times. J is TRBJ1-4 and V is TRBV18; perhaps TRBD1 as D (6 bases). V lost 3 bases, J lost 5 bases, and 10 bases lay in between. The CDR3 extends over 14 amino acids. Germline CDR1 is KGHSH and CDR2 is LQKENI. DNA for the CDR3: TGTGCCAGCTCACCCACAGGGAAAAATGAAAAACTGTTTTTT. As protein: CASSPTGKNEKLFF.

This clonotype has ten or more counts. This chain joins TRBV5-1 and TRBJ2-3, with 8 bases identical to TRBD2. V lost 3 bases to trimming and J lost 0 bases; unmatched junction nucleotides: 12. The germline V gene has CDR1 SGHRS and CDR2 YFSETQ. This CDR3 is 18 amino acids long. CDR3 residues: CASSSRTRRGESTDTQYF. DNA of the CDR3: TGCGCCAGCAGCTCCCGGACACGGCGGGGGGAAAGCACAGATACGCAGTATTTT.

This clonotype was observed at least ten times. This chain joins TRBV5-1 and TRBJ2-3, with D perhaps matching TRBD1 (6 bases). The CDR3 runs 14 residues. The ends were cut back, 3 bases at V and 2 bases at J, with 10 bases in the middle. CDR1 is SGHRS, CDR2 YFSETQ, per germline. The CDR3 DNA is TGCGCCAGCAGCTCGACAGGAAACACAGATACGCAGTATTTT. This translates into CASSSTGNTDTQYF. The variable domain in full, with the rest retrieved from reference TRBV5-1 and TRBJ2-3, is KAGVTQTPRYLIKTRGQQVTLSCSPISGHRSVSWYQQTPGQGLQFLFEYFSETQRNKGNFPGRFSGRQFSNSRSEMNVSTLELGDSALYLCASSSTGNTDTQYFGPGTRLTVL.

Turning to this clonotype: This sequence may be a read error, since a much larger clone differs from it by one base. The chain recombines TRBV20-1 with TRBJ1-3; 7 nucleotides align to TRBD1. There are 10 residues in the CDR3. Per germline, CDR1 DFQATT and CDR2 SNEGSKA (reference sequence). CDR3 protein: CSALGAGQNF. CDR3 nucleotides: TGCAGTGCCCTTGGGGCGGGACAGAACTTT.

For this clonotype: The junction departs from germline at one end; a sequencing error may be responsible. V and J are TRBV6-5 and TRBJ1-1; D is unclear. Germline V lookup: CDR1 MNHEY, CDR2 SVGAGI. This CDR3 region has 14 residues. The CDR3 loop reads CTSSERKVNTEAFF. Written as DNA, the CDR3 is TGTACCAGCAGTGAAAGAAAGGTCAACACTGAAGCTTTCTTT.

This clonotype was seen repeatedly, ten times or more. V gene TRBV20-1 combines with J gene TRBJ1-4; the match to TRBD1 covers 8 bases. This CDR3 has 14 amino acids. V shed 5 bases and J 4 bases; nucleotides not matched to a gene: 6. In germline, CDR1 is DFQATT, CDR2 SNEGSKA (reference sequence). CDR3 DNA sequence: TGCAGTGCTGTGCCGGGACAGGATAATGAAAAACTGTTTTTT. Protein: CSAVPGQDNEKLFF.

The CDR3: CASSKTREAYEQYF. The CDR3 coding sequence is TGTGCCAGCAGCAAAACTAGGGAAGCCTACGAGCAGTACTTC. The rearrangement uses TRBV7-9 and TRBJ2-7, with TRBD2 as a possible D gene (5 bases). This CDR3 comprises 14 residues. Germline V CDR1 and CDR2: SEHNR, FQNEAQ (reference sequence). V dropped 5 bases and J dropped 2 bases, with 13 bases sitting between them.

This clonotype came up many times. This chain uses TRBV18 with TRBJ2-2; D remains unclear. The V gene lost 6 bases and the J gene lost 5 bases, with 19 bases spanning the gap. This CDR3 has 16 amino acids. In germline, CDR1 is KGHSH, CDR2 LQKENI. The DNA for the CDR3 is TGTGCCAGCTCCATCGAGGACGGTAGAGAGACCGGGGAGCTGTTTTTT. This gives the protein CASSIEDGRETGELFF.

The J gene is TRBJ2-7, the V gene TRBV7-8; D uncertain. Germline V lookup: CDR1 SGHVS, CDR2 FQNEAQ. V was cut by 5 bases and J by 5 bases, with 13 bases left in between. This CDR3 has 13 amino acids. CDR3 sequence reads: CASSPYSTNEQYF. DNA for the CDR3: TGTGCCAGCAGCCCATACAGTACTAACGAGCAGTACTTC.

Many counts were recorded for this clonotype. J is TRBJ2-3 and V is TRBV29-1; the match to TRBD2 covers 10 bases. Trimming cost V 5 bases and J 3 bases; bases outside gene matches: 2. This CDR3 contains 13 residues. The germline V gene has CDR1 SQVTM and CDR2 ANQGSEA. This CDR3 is CSVPTSGTDTQYF. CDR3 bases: TGCAGCGTTCCGACTAGCGGGACAGATACGCAGTATTTT.